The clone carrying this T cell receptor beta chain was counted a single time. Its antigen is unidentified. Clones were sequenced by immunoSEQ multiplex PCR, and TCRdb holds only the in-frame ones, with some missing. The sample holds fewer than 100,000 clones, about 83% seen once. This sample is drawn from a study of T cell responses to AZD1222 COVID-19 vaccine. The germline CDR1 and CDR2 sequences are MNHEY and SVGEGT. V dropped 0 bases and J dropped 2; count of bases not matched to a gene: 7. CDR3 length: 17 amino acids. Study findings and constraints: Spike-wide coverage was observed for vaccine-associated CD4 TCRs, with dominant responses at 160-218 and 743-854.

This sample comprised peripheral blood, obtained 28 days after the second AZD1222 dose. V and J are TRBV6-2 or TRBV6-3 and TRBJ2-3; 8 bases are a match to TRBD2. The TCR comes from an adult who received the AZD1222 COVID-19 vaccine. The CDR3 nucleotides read TGTGCCAGCAGTTACTCGAGGCGGGGGGCGTACACAGATACGCAGTATTTT. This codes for CASSYSRRGAYTDTQYF.